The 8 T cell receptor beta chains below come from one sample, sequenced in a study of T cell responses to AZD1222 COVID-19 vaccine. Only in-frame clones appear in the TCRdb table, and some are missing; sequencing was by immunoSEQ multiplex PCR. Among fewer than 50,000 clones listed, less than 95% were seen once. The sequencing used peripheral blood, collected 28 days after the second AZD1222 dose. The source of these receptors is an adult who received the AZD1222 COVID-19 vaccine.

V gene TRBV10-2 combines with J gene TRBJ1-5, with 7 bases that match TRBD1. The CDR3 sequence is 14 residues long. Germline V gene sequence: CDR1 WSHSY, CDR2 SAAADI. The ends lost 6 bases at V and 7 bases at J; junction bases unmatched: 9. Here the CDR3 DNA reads TGCGCCAGCAGACCCGGACAGGCAGAACAGCCCCAGCATTTT. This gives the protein CASRPGQAEQPQHF.

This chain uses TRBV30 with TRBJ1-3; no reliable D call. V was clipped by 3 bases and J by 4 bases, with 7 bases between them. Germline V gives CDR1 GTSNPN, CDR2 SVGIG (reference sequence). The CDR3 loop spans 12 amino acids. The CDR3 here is CAWRPPGNTIYF. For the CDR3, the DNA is TGTGCCTGGAGGCCCCCCGGAAACACCATATATTTT.

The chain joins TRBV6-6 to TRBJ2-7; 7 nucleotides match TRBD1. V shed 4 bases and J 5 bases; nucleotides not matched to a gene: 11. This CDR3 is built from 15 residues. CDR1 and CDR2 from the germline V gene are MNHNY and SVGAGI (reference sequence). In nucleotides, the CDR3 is TGTGCCAGCAGTTTCATCCGGGACAGCGCCGACGAGCAGTACTTC. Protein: CASSFIRDSADEQYF.

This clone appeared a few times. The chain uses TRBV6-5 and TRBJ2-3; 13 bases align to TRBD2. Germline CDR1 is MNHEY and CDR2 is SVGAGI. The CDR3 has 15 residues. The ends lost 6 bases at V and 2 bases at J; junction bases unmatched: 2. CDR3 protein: CASRTSGGVTDTQYF. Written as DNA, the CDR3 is TGTGCCAGCAGAACTAGCGGGGGGGTCACAGATACGCAGTATTTT.

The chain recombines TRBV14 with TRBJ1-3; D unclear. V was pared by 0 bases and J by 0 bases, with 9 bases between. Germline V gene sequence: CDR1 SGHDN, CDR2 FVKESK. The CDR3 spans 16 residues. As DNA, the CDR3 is TGTGCCAGCAGCCAAGATGCCGGGTTCTCTGGAAACACCATATATTTT. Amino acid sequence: CASSQDAGFSGNTIYF. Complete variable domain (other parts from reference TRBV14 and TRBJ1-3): EAGVTQFPSHSVIEKGQTVTLRCDPISGHDNLYWYRRVMGKEIKFLLHFVKESKQDESGMPNNRFLAERTGGTYSTLKVQPAELEDSGVYFCASSQDAGFSGNTIYFGEGSWLTVV.

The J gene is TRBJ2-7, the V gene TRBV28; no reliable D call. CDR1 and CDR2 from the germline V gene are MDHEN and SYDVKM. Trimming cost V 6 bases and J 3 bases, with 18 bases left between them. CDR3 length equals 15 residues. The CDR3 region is CASSPRSRKNYEQYF. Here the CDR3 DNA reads TGTGCCAGCAGCCCCCGGAGCAGGAAAAACTACGAGCAGTACTTC.

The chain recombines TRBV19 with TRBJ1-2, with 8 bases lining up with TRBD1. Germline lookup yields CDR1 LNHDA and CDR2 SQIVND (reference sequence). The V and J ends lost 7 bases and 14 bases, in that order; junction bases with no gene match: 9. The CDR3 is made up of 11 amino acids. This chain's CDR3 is CASTLQGVETF. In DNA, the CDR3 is TGTGCCAGTACGTTACAGGGGGTGGAGACCTTC.

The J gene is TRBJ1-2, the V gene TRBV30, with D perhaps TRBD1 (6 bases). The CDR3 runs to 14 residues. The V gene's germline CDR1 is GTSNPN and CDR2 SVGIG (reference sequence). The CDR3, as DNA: TGTGCATTGACCGGGACAACCTATAACTATGGCTACACCTTC. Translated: CALTGTTYNYGYTF.